Detailed here is one T cell receptor (beta chain). Ten or more counts support this clonotype. The antigen this receptor binds is unknown. It has no much larger one-base neighbor in the sample; base qualities were not kept. Every donor in the study was a healthy Caucasian. Using Miltenyi CD45RO+ enrichment and human naive T-cell isolation kits, memory (CD45RO+) and naive T cells were isolated from PBMC. Reading from cysteine to phenylalanine, the CDR3 counts 14 amino acids. The entry retains the CDR3 DNA only, 42 bases that are in frame from base 1. The V end gives up 8 bases and the J end 7 bases, leaving 7 bases in the junction not matched to a gene. The entry originates in a study of identical twins listed by TCRdb under 2016. Some background on the complete study: To test whether fetal clonotypes persist, the study used deep sequencing on TCR alpha and beta repertoires from monozygotic twins, unrelated adults of various ages, and cord blood. Replicate twin experiments were performed at different times using different library preparation protocols to rule out contamination. General study outcomes and caveats: Excess twin sharing in beta out-of-frame sequences was weaker because fewer shared sequences lowered the signal-to-noise ratio. Invariant T cells such as MAIT and iNKT could partly confound zero-insertion analyses, although diverse VJ usage argued against such confounding for most clonotypes. Conclusions relied on cross-sectional statistical analysis, since the same donors could not be followed over many years. In monozygotic twins, recombination models systematically underestimated out-of-frame TCR alpha sharing, but the models matched the sharing seen between unrelated individuals. Abundant cord blood beta clonotypes carried fewer insertions; young adult naive repertoires showed a weaker similar trend, while memory repertoires showed none. Compared with coincidental sharing between unrelated individuals, out-of-frame TCR alpha sequences shared between twins showed an excess of sequences with low generation probability.

The method was 5' RACE. Instrument on record: Illumina HiSeq 2000. Template switching added a universal primer binding site, and the final cDNA carried a unique molecular identifier that allowed TCR cDNA molecules to be counted accurately. First-strand cDNA for TCR alpha and beta chains was synthesized from specific primers in the conserved constant-segment region. To control for contamination, every cDNA library was double barcoded, receiving both a SMART-Mk sample barcode and Illumina barcodes. TruSeq adapter sequences along with Illumina sample barcodes were introduced in two successive PCR steps. Sequencing of the TCR alpha and beta cDNA libraries was done on the Illumina HiSeq platform using custom primers. Regarding the original processing steps: Unique molecular identifiers were extracted from raw reads with MiGEC, and CDR3 positions were determined with MiXCR. For each individual, recombination models were inferred using an EM algorithm with the repgenHMM and IGoR tools. Shared clonotypes were analyzed with the tcR package in R, and sharing was normalized by the product of cloneset sizes. To study raw recombination free of thymic and clonal selection effects, out-of-frame nonproductive sequences were analyzed. TCRdb reprocessing: public reads trimmed at Q25 with fastp, clones called with MiXCR, in-frame beta chains kept. Here each entry gathers all rows of one CDR3 protein and keeps the most common genes and DNA. TCRdb, rather than the study authors, made the V and J calls. This sample comprises around 160,000 distinct CDR3 sequences, roughly 3.2% of them detected only once. Together, the top ten hold about 7.8% of the sample.

The chain employs TRBV12-3 or TRBV12-4 and TRBJ2-2; 10 junctional bases match TRBD2. Sequenced input: memory T cells sorted from blood. Per the publication, the cell subset or site label means: CD45RO+ enriched T cells. The TCR sequence derives from a man between 18 and 35 years old in good health. The bases are TGTGCCAGCCGGGATAGCGGGAGGAACGGGGAGCTGTTTTTT. Its protein is CASRDSGRNGELFF.